Listed below are T cell receptor beta chains from one sample, sequenced in a study of CD8 T cells in ankylosing spondylitis. TCRdb itself ran the 5' RACE reads through MiXCR, one entry per CDR3 protein. Of 300,000 to 350,000 distinct CDR3 sequences detected, under 15% appear once; the ten largest clones hold around 1%. What was sequenced was blood, either unsorted or a sorted T cell fraction (not recorded which). Every receptor here comes from a male donor with ankylosing spondylitis or in good health (not recorded which). Each CDR3 is given with its conserved first and last residue. D genes are given only for firm matches. Expanded clones get a size class; other rows say once, few or many, or leave the size out.

j_call,d_call,clone_size,v_call,cdr3_nt,cdr3_aa
TRBJ2-7,TRBD2,NA,TRBV2,TGTGCCAGCAGGAGCCGGGGGGTGGGCTCCTACGAGCAGTACTTC,CASRSRGVGSYEQYF
TRBJ1-1,TRBD1,many,TRBV12-3/TRBV12-4,TGTGCCAGCAGTTGGACAGGAGTATCGTTTGAAGCTTTCTTT,CASSWTGVSFEAFF
TRBJ2-7,NA,NA,TRBV7-2,TGTGCCAGCAGCCCCCAGGAGGGACGACCCCTGGAGCAGTACTTC,CASSPQEGRPLEQYF
TRBJ2-1,TRBD2,NA,TRBV2,TGTGCCAGCAGTGAAGCTAGGCTAGCGGGGGGCCACAATGAGCAGTTCTTC,CASSEARLAGGHNEQFF
TRBJ2-7,TRBD1,NA,TRBV12-3/TRBV12-4,TGTGCCAGCAGTCTGACCCAGGGGGCCTACGAGCAGTACTTC,CASSLTQGAYEQYF
TRBJ2-1,NA,few,TRBV20-1,TGCAGTGCTAGCCCGCAGACGTTCACCGGGGAGCAGTTCTTC,CSASPQTFTGEQFF
TRBJ1-4,NA,NA,TRBV28,TGTGCCAGCAGTTTCTCTGTTCGAGACGCAACTAATGAAAAACTGTTTTTT,CASSFSVRDATNEKLFF
TRBJ1-1,NA,NA,TRBV7-8,TGTGCCAGCAGCCGGGACCCCAGGGTAGACACTGAAGCTTTCTTT,CASSRDPRVDTEAFF
TRBJ2-5,TRBD2,NA,TRBV7-8,TGTGCCAGCAGCTTAGGGGTACTAGCGGCCAAGAGACCCCAGTACTTC,CASSLGVLAAKRPQYF
TRBJ1-2,NA,NA,TRBV5-1,TGCGCCAGCAGCGAGGACAACTATGGCTACACCTTC,CASSEDNYGYTF
TRBJ2-1,TRBD2,NA,TRBV7-6,TGTGCCAGCAGCTCCATAGCGGGAGGGAATGAGCAGTTCTTC,CASSSIAGGNEQFF
TRBJ2-1,NA,NA,TRBV5-1,TGCGCCAGCAGCGCCGGTCTACGGGACAATGAGCAGTTCTTC,CASSAGLRDNEQFF
TRBJ2-5,TRBD2,NA,TRBV5-1,TGCGCCAGCAGCTTGACTAGCGGGGTGAAAGAGACCCAGTACTTC,CASSLTSGVKETQYF
TRBJ1-1,NA,few,TRBV3-1,TGTGCCAGCAGCGACACAAGGAACACTGAAGCTTTCTTT,CASSDTRNTEAFF
TRBJ1-1,NA,NA,TRBV12-3/TRBV12-4,TGTGCCAGCAGTTTATCAGGCAGGGTGAACGAAGCTTTCTTT,CASSLSGRVNEAFF
TRBJ2-1,NA,few,TRBV12-3/TRBV12-4,TGTGCCAGCAGAGGGGGGACCTACTACAATGAGCAGTTCTTC,CASRGGTYYNEQFF
TRBJ1-5,NA,NA,TRBV7-9,TGTGCCAGCAGCTTGGAAGGGACATTCGGTGCCAATCAGCCCCAGCATTTT,CASSLEGTFGANQPQHF
TRBJ2-2,NA,NA,TRBV24-1,TGTGCCACCAGTGATTCACGGAGCACCGGGGAGCTGTTTTTT,CATSDSRSTGELFF
TRBJ1-5,NA,few,TRBV2,TGTGCCACCACGAGGACGGTGGAGGGGGCCCAGCATTTT,CATTRTVEGAQHF
TRBJ1-3,NA,few,TRBV5-1,TGCGCCAGCAGTATGGGGGGCACCCACCCTTCCTCTGGAAACACCATATATTTT,CASSMGGTHPSSGNTIYF
TRBJ2-1,TRBD2,few,TRBV20-1,TGCAGTGCTAGGCCTAGCGGGGTATATGAGCAGTTCTTC,CSARPSGVYEQFF
TRBJ1-1,NA,NA,TRBV20-1,TGCAGTGCCGGTGGACAGTTGAACACTGAAGCTTTCTTT,CSAGGQLNTEAFF
TRBJ2-5,TRBD2,NA,TRBV20-1,TGCAGTGCTAGGACTAGCGGGGCCCAGACCCAGTACTTC,CSARTSGAQTQYF
TRBJ2-5,TRBD1,few,TRBV5-1,TGCGCCAGCAGCTTCGGACAGGAACAAGAGACCCAGTACTTC,CASSFGQEQETQYF
TRBJ1-6,NA,NA,TRBV12-3/TRBV12-4,TGTGCCAGCAGTGAAGCCAGATATTCACCCCTCCACTTT,CASSEARYSPLHF
TRBJ2-3,NA,NA,TRBV7-2,TGTGCCAGCAGCTCCCTGGGTAGAGGCACAGATACGCAGTATTTT,CASSSLGRGTDTQYF
TRBJ1-5,NA,few,TRBV20-1,TGCAGTGCTTGGAGAGGGGGGGGACAGCCCCAGCATTTT,CSAWRGGGQPQHF
TRBJ2-2,NA,many,TRBV9,TGTGCCAGCAGCCCCAACAGTAACACCGGGGAGCTGTTTTTT,CASSPNSNTGELFF
TRBJ2-3,TRBD2,few,TRBV11-3,TGTGCCAGCAGCCTCGGGGGGTTCCCCGGGGATACGCAGTATTTT,CASSLGGFPGDTQYF
TRBJ1-1,TRBD1,few,TRBV20-1,TGCAGTGCTAGAGGAGGGGGCCCCAACACTGAAGCTTTCTTT,CSARGGGPNTEAFF
TRBJ2-7,NA,NA,TRBV12-3/TRBV12-4,TGTGCCTCCGCGATGGTACAGGGAAGCTCCTACGAGCAGTACTTC,CASAMVQGSSYEQYF
TRBJ2-2,NA,NA,TRBV6-5,TGTGCCAGCAGTTACGGAGACAGACTTACCCGGGAGCTGTTTTTT,CASSYGDRLTRELFF
TRBJ2-7,NA,NA,TRBV9,TGTGCCAGCAGCGTAGGCACCAGGGGCGAGCAGTACTTC,CASSVGTRGEQYF
TRBJ2-3,NA,many,TRBV12-3/TRBV12-4,TGTGCCAGCAGTTTTCGAGGGTTAGATACGCAGTATTTT,CASSFRGLDTQYF
TRBJ2-5,NA,few,TRBV30,TGTGCCTGGAGTGGTATTCGTAGGGAGGAGACCCAGTACTTC,CAWSGIRREETQYF
TRBJ2-4,TRBD1,many,TRBV5-1,TGCGCCAGCAGCCAAAACGGACAGGGAAGGGGCAAAAACATTCAGTACTTC,CASSQNGQGRGKNIQYF
TRBJ2-3,NA,few,TRBV6-5,TGTGCCAGCAGTTACTCGCCGGGTAGTCAAGATACGCAGTATTTT,CASSYSPGSQDTQYF
TRBJ2-3,TRBD1,few,TRBV24-1,TGTGCCACCAGTGATCCGGGACAGAGCACAGATACGCAGTATTTT,CATSDPGQSTDTQYF
TRBJ2-1,NA,many,TRBV7-8,TGTGCCAGCAGCCCATCACAGGGCCCCTTCAATGAGCAGTTCTTC,CASSPSQGPFNEQFF
TRBJ2-7,NA,NA,TRBV7-8,TGTGCCAGCACCCCGGTCCGGGGTCTCTACGAGCAGCACTTC,CASTPVRGLYEQHF
TRBJ1-2,NA,few,TRBV6-1,TGTGCCAGCAGTGCTGGGCCCCTCAATGGCTACACCTTC,CASSAGPLNGYTF
TRBJ2-2,NA,few,TRBV15,TGTGCCACCAGCAGAGATAAACGGAACACCGGGGAGCTGTTTTTT,CATSRDKRNTGELFF
TRBJ2-1,TRBD2,few,TRBV5-1,TGCGCCAGCAGCCCCCTCCCTAGCAGAGCGGGAGATAACAATGAGCAGTTCTTC,CASSPLPSRAGDNNEQFF
TRBJ2-1,TRBD2,NA,TRBV2,TGTGCCAGCAGTGTGGGGACTAGGGTTTCAAGTGAGCAGTTCTTC,CASSVGTRVSSEQFF
TRBJ2-5,TRBD1,few,TRBV24-1,TGTGCCACCAGTGAACTCCCCCGGACAGGCAGGAGAGAGACCCAGTACTTC,CATSELPRTGRRETQYF
TRBJ2-5,NA,few,TRBV10-3,TGTGCCATCAGTGAGTCGCCGCAGTCCCAAGAGACCCAGTACTTC,CAISESPQSQETQYF
TRBJ2-2,TRBD1,NA,TRBV27,TGTGCCAGCAGTTTAGACAGGGGGCGAGACACCGGGGAGCTGTTTTTT,CASSLDRGRDTGELFF
TRBJ2-1,NA,many,TRBV12-3/TRBV12-4,TGTGCCAGCCTTACGGGGAGGGGGTCCGATGAGCAGTTCTTC,CASLTGRGSDEQFF
TRBJ1-2,TRBD1,few,TRBV12-3/TRBV12-4,TGTGCCAGCAGTCCGAGACAGGGTATTACTAACTATGGCTACACCTTC,CASSPRQGITNYGYTF
TRBJ1-2,NA,many,TRBV12-3/TRBV12-4,TGTGCCAGCAGCGGACAGACGAGAGGCTACACCTTC,CASSGQTRGYTF
TRBJ2-5,NA,NA,TRBV20-1,TGCAGTGCTGGGTACACAGCGGTCCAAGAGACCCAGTACTTC,CSAGYTAVQETQYF
TRBJ1-2,NA,many,TRBV5-1,TGTGCCAGCAGTCTTGACGGCCCCTATGGCTACACCTTC,CASSLDGPYGYTF
TRBJ2-5,NA,NA,TRBV6-6,TGTGCCAGCAGCTGGGGGGAAAGGGAGACCCAGTACTTC,CASSWGERETQYF
TRBJ1-1,TRBD1,NA,TRBV11-2,TGTGCCAGCAGCTTACCCCCTGGACAGGGTGAAGCTTTCTTT,CASSLPPGQGEAFF
TRBJ1-6,NA,NA,TRBV3-1,TGTGCCAGCAGCCAGGCAGGAGTAAATTTGGCCCTCCACTTT,CASSQAGVNLALHF
TRBJ2-7,TRBD2,NA,TRBV5-1,TGCGCCAGCAGTCCTGTCCCGGGGGGACGGGGTGAGCAGTACTTC,CASSPVPGGRGEQYF
TRBJ1-1,NA,few,TRBV12-3/TRBV12-4,TGTGCCAGCAGTTGGGGGAAGAACACTGAAGCTTTCTTT,CASSWGKNTEAFF
TRBJ1-1,NA,NA,TRBV7-6,TGTGCCAGCAGCTCTAGCATCGGGGGGACTGAAGCTTTCTTT,CASSSSIGGTEAFF
TRBJ1-6,NA,NA,TRBV4-1,TGCGCCAGCAGCCCGCCCGGGAATAATTCACCCCTCCACTTT,CASSPPGNNSPLHF